This is a list of T cell receptor beta chains from one sample in a study of Ad26.COV2.S vaccination and SARS-CoV-2 variants. Here immunoSEQ multiplex PCR was the method, and the copy in TCRdb shows in-frame clones only, minus some. In the table there are about 680,000 clones, approximately 88% of which are singletons. The sequences come from peripheral blood, collected in a trial of Ad26.COV2.S vaccine versus placebo. All receptors derive from a person between 18 and 60 years old who received the Ad26.COV2.S COVID-19 vaccine or a placebo. The CDR3 runs from the conserved cysteine through the conserved F or W. Each record gives: V gene, D gene, clone size, J gene, CDR3 DNA, CDR3 protein. The D gene is left open where the match is weak. Clone size is shown for a subset of rows, as once, few, many or a class of expanded clone.

TRBV7-9	.	.	TRBJ1-4	TGTGCCAGCAGCTTATGGAGGGAGGCTAATGAAAAACTGTTTTTT	CASSLWREANEKLFF
TRBV11-2	.	.	TRBJ2-3	TGTGCCAGCAGTCACGGAGGGGAAGATACGCAGTATTTT	CASSHGGEDTQYF
TRBV13	.	.	TRBJ1-2	TGTGCCAGCAGCTTAGGGACACCTGTCTATGGCTACACCTTC	CASSLGTPVYGYTF
TRBV30	TRBD1	.	TRBJ1-4	TGTGCCTGGAGTGTGGGAGGGGGCCGTGAAAAACTGTTTTTT	CAWSVGGGREKLFF
TRBV18	TRBD2	.	TRBJ2-7	TGTGCCAGCTCACCAGGACTAGAATCCGACGAGCAGTACTTC	CASSPGLESDEQYF
TRBV7-2	TRBD2	.	TRBJ2-5	TGTGCCAGCAGGGACGGCGGGGGGGCAGAAGAGACCCAGTACTTC	CASRDGGGAEETQYF
TRBV7-2	TRBD1	.	TRBJ2-5	TGTGCCAGCAGCCAGACAGGGGGCGGCCAAGAGACCCAGTACTTC	CASSQTGGGQETQYF
TRBV5-1	.	.	TRBJ2-7	TGCGCCAGCAGCTTGGATTTCTCCTACGAGCAGTACTTC	CASSLDFSYEQYF
TRBV7-8	.	.	TRBJ2-7	TGTGCCAGCAGCTTAGGTCCGGATTCCTACGAGCAGTACTTC	CASSLGPDSYEQYF
TRBV18	.	.	TRBJ1-1	TGTGCCAGCTCACCAACGGAATACACTGAAGCTTTCTTT	CASSPTEYTEAFF
TRBV9	.	.	TRBJ2-2	TGTGCCAGCAGCGTAGTCATGAGCGCGAACACCGGGGAGCTGTTTTTT	CASSVVMSANTGELFF
TRBV27	.	.	TRBJ2-1	TGTGCCGCCAAGGGGCAGGGAAACAATGAGCAGTTCTTC	CAAKGQGNNEQFF
TRBV27	TRBD1	.	TRBJ1-2	TGTGCCAGCGGGACAGGGCCGAGGGGCTACACCTTC	CASGTGPRGYTF
TRBV4-3	.	.	TRBJ2-7	TGCGCCAGCAGCCAAGATCTGGCCTCGGCTACTAGGGCCTACGAGCAGTACTTC	CASSQDLASATRAYEQYF
TRBV2	.	.	TRBJ1-6	TGTGCGGGAGGCGGGAAAAATTCACCCCTCCACTTT	CAGGGKNSPLHF
TRBV6-5	.	.	TRBJ2-2	TGTGCCAGCAGTTACTCGCGGGGAGCGAACACCGGGGAGCTGTTTTTT	CASSYSRGANTGELFF
TRBV27	.	.	TRBJ2-7	TGTGCCAGCAGCCGCGTAGGGCAGTCCTACGAGCAGTACTTC	CASSRVGQSYEQYF
TRBV25-1	TRBD1	.	TRBJ1-1	TGTGCCAGCAGCACCCCAGGGGGTAGCACTGAAGCTTTCTTT	CASSTPGGSTEAFF
TRBV27	.	.	TRBJ1-1	TGTGCCAGCAGTTTATCGGCAGACTGGAACACTGAAGCTTTCTTT	CASSLSADWNTEAFF
TRBV10-1	.	once	TRBJ1-1	TGCGCCAGCAGTGAGTCTCTCGGGGGGACCACTGAAGCTTTCTTT	CASSESLGGTTEAFF
TRBV7-6	TRBD1	.	TRBJ2-7	TGTGCCAGCAGTCCACAGGGGGCGGGCGAGCAGTACTTC	CASSPQGAGEQYF
TRBV6-5	TRBD2	.	TRBJ2-5	TGTGCCAGCAGTTATCTAGCGGGAGTTCGAGAGACCCAGTACTTC	CASSYLAGVRETQYF
TRBV27	.	.	TRBJ1-2	TGTGCCAGCAGGTTTGACAGACCGAACTATGGCTACACCTTC	CASRFDRPNYGYTF
TRBV29-1	TRBD1	.	TRBJ2-6	TGCAGCGTTGGTGGGGTCCCGGGACAGGCTCATGGGGCCAACGTCCTGACTTTC	CSVGGVPGQAHGANVLTF
TRBV27	.	.	TRBJ2-2	TGTGCCAGCCTCTCTGGGAGGGGGAAGGCCGGGGAGCTGTTTTTT	CASLSGRGKAGELFF
TRBV2	.	.	TRBJ2-3	TGTGCCAGCAGTGCCAGCGGCACAGATACGCAGTATTTT	CASSASGTDTQYF
TRBV7-9	.	.	TRBJ2-7	TGTGCCAGCAGCCTGAACGACAGGCACTCCGAATTC	CASSLNDRHSEF
TRBV11-2	.	.	TRBJ1-2	TGTGCCAGCAGCTTAGTTCTCAGGGATGGCTACACCTTC	CASSLVLRDGYTF
TRBV5-1	.	.	TRBJ2-1	TGCGCCAGCAGCTTGGCCAAGCGGACCTACAATGAGCAGTTCTTC	CASSLAKRTYNEQFF